This T cell receptor (beta chain) was documented in a study of T cell responses to AZD1222 COVID-19 vaccine. Turning to this clone: The antigen is undetermined.

Some clones are missing from TCRdb's copy, which holds only in-frame ones; the method was immunoSEQ multiplex PCR. This sample yields around 100,000 clones, of which 65% to 90% are seen a single time; 5% to 6.5% belongs to the top ten. Study-wide results and limits: At baseline, just a handful of AZD1222 recipients tested seropositive.

CDR3 length equals 11 residues. Germline CDR1 and CDR2: GTSNPN and SVGIG (reference sequence). The sample here was peripheral blood, taken on day 0 of AZD1222 vaccination. The chain has TRBV30 and TRBJ1-5; no definite D call. This receptor was identified in an adult in good health. In nucleotides, the CDR3 is TGTGCTTCCGCAGGCAATCAGCCCCAGCATTTT. Protein: CASAGNQPQHF.